This T cell receptor beta chain was identified during a study of shared clonotypes between healthy human individuals. Germline CDR1 SGHTA, CDR2 FQGNSA. V lost 1 base and J lost 7, with 11 bases in between. CDR3 size: 13 residues. Worth noting for this clone: Other DNA sequences in the sample encode the same CDR3.

For each subset, genomic DNA was distributed in equal portions over several immunoSEQ plates. Method: immunoSEQ multiplex PCR; TCRdb's copy keeps in-frame clones and lacks some. The sample has 950,000 to 1,100,000 clones, around 75% seen once. This chain connects TRBV7-2 to TRBJ2-7; unclear D gene. The source is a young man in good health. Sequenced: memory CD4+ T cells sorted from blood. Subset noted: CD45RA-negative fraction. CDR3 sequence (DNA): TGTGCCAGCAGCTTAGGGGGATCTGGGGAGCAGTACTTC. Translation gives CASSLGGSGEQYF.